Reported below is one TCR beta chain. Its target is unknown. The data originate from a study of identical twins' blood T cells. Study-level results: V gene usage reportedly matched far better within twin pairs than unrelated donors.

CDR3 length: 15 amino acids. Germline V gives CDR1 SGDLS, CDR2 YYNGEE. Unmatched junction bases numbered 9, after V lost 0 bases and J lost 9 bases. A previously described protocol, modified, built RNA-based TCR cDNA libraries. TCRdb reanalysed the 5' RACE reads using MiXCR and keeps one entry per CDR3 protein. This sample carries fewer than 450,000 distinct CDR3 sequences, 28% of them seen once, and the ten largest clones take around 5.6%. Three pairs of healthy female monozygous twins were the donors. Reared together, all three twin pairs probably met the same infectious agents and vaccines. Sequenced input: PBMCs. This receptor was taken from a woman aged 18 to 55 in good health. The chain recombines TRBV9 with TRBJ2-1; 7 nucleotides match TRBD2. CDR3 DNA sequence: TGTGCCAGCAGCGTAGGCGGGAGCGGAGACACTGAGCAGTTCTTC. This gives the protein CASSVGGSGDTEQFF. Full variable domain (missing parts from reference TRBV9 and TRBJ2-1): DSGVTQTPKHLITATGQRVTLRCSPRSGDLSVYWYQQSLDQGLQFLIQYYNGEERAKGNILERFSAQQFPDLHSELNLSSLELGDSALYFCASSVGGSGDTEQFFGPGTRLTVL.